The source of this T cell receptor (beta chain) is a study of early stage breast cancer tumors. Study background: Among approximately 12 ER+/PR+/HER2- tumors, eight were ductal, four lobular. Study-level results: Tumors had about 2.3-fold higher T cell density than normal breast.

V was trimmed by 3 bases and J by 3 bases, leaving 14 bases between them. The CDR3 runs 15 residues. Germline CDR1 reads MDHEN; CDR2 reads SYDVKM. Here immunoSEQ multiplex PCR was the method, and the copy in TCRdb shows in-frame clones only, minus some. The data contain fewer than 30,000 clones, less than 85% of them singletons. As concerns this clone: Its matching antigen is unknown.

The TCR sequence derives from a person in their sixties with breast cancer. This chain joins TRBV28 and TRBJ1-2; maybe TRBD1 (6 bases). The sequenced material came from blood. The CDR3 region has the DNA TGTGCCAGCAGTTTCGGGGGGGCGTGGGACTATGGCTACACCTTC. This gives the protein CASSFGGAWDYGYTF.